This T cell receptor (beta chain) was recorded in a study of T cell repertoires in cytomegalovirus infection. At the level of the study: Both CMV infection and a matching HLA type were indicated by public TCR beta signatures.

TCRdb fed the reads into MiXCR, producing one record per CDR3 protein. The repertoire includes nearly 70,000 distinct CDR3 sequences, around 21% of them detected once, and roughly 79% sits in the top ten. Findings and caveats of the study: The ex vivo response was dominated by HLA-C-restricted CMV-specific TCR beta clonotypes. Carriage of CMV together with the relevant HLA was identifiable through cumulative public TCR beta family frequency.

There are a few counts of this clonotype. What it binds is unknown. This sequence was found in a human donor in good health (CMV status not recorded). Some clones in this sample may be carry-over from other donors' samples. Sequencing was carried out using PBMCs, sequenced either directly or after in vitro stimulation (not recorded which).

The CDR3 region has the DNA TGTGCCAGCAGCGCACAGGGTACTAGAGGGGCCAACGTCCTGACTTTC. This gives the protein CASSAQGTRGANVLTF. The chain is built from TRBV7-2 and TRBJ2-6; maybe TRBD1 (6 bases). Germline V gives CDR1 SGHTA, CDR2 FQGNSA. The CDR3 consists of 16 residues. Trimming stripped 5 bases from V and 4 bases from J, with 15 bases between.